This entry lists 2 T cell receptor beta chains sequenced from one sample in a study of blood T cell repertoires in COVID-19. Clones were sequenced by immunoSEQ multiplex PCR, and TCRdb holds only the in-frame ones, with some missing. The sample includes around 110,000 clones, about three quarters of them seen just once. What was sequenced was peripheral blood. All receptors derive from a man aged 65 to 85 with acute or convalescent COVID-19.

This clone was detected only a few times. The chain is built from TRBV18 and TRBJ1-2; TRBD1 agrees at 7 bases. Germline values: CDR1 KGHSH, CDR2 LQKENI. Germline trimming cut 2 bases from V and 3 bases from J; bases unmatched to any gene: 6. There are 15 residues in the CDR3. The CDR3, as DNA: TGTGCCAGCTCACCAGGGCAAACAGGGGACTATGGCTACACCTTC. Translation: CASSPGQTGDYGYTF.

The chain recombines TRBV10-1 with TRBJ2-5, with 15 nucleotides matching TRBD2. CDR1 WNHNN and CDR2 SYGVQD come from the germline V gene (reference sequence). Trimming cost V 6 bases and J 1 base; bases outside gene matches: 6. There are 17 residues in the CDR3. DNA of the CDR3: TGCGCCAGCAGCCCCGGGACTAGCGGGGGGATCCAAGAGACCCAGTACTTC. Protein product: CASSPGTSGGIQETQYF.